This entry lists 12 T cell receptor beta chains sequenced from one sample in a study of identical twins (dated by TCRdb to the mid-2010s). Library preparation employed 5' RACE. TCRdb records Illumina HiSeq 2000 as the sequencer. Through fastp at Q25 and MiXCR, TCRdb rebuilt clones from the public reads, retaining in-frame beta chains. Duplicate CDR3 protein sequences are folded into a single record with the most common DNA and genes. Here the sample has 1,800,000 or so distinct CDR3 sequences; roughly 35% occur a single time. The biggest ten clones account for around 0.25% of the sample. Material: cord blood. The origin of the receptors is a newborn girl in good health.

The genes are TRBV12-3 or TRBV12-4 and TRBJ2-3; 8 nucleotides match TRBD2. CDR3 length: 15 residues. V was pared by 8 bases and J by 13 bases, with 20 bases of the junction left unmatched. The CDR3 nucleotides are TGTGCCAGCCGGGGGGGAGCTGTGAAGGCAGATGCGGAGTATTTT. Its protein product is CASRGGAVKADAEYF.

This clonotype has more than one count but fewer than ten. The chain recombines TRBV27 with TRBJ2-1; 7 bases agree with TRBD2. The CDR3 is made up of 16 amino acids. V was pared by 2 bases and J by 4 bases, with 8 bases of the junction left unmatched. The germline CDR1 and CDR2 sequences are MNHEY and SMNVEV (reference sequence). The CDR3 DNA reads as TGTGCCAGCAGTTTAGGAGACGGGGGGTTTTACAATGAGCAGTTCTTC. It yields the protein CASSLGDGGFYNEQFF.

This CDR3 is CASRVYGNTGELFF. CDR3 DNA sequence: TGCGCCAGCAGGGTTTACGGGAACACCGGGGAGCTGTTTTTT. The rearrangement links TRBV5-1 to TRBJ2-2; unclear D gene. V lost 5 bases and J lost 1, with 9 bases in between. Germline V gene lookup returns CDR1 SGHRS and CDR2 YFSETQ. The CDR3 extends over 14 amino acids.

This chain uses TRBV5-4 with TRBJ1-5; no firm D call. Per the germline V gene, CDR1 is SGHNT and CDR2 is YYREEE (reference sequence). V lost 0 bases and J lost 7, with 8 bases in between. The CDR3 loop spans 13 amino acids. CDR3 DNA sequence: TGTGCCAGCAGCTTGGACCCCCAGCAGCCCCAGCATTTT. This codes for CASSLDPQQPQHF.

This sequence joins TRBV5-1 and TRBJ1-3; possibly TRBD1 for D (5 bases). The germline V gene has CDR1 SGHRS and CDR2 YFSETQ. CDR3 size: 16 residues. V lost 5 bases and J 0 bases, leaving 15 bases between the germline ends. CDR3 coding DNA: TGCGCCAGCAGTTATTCGGACACGAGCTCTGGAAACACCATATATTTT. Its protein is CASSYSDTSSGNTIYF.

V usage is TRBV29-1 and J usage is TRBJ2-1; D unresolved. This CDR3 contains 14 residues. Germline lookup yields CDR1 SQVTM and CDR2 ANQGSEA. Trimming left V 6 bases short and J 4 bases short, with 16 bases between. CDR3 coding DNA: TGCAGCGTACGGACCCGCCTGAGGTACAATGAGCAGTTCTTC. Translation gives CSVRTRLRYNEQFF.

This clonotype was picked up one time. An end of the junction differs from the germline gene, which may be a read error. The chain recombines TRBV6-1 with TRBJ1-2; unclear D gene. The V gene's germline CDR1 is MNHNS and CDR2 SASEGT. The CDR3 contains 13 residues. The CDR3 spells CARSEIGNYGYTF. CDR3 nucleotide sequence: TGTGCCCGCAGTGAAATCGGGAACTATGGCTACACCTTC.

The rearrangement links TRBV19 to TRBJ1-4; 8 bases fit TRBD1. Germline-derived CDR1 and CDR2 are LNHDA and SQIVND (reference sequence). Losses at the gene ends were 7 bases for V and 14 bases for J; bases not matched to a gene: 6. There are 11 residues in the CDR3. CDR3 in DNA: TGTGCCAGTACCGACAGGGGTGGGCTGTTTTTT. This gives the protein CASTDRGGLFF.

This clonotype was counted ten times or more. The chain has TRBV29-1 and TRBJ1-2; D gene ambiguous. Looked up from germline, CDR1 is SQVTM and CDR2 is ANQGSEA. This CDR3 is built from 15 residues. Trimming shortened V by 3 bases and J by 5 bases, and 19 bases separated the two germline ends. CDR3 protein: CSVDNLVGRTYGYTF. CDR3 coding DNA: TGCAGCGTTGATAACTTGGTGGGCAGGACGTATGGCTACACCTTC.

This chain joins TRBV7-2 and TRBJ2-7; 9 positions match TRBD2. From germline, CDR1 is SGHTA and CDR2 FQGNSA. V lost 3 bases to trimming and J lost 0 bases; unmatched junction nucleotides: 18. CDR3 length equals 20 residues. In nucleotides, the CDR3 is TGTGCCAGCAGCTTCCCAGTCCAACTCACCAGCGGGGGGTCCTCCTACGAGCAGTACTTC. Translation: CASSFPVQLTSGGSSYEQYF.

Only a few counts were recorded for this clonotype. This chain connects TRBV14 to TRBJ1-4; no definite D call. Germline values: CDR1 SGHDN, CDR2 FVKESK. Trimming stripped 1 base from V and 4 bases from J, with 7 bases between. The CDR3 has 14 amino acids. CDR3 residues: CASSQGQNNEKLFF. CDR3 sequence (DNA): TGTGCCAGCAGCCAAGGACAAAATAATGAAAAACTGTTTTTT.

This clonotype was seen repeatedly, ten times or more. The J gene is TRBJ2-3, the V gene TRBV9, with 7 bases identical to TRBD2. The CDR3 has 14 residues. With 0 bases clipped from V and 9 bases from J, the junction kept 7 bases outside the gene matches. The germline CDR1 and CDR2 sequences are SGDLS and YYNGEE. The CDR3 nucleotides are TGTGCCAGCAGCGTAGGTGGGAGGGCGGACACGCAGTATTTT. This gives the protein CASSVGGRADTQYF.